The source of this T cell receptor (beta chain) is a study of blood T cells in healthy people across ages. Study-wide points: Observed TCR beta diversity per million T cells went down as age went up. This fall followed a roughly linear course with age. Naive T cell percentage by flow cytometry tracked strongly with beta diversity.

This clonotype was seen a few times. Its antigen is not identified. Through a sample-barcoded 5' primer and a J-beta primer mix, a second PCR was run for roughly 6 to 11 cycles. TCRdb re-called the 5' RACE reads with MiXCR, one entry per CDR3 protein. There are more than 1,400,000 distinct CDR3 sequences in the sample; 42% occur only once, and less than 8% lies in the top ten. The CDR3 is made up of 17 amino acids. The germline gives CDR1 ENHRY, CDR2 SYGVKD. Trimming left V 0 bases short and J 0 bases short, with 15 bases between. The source of this sequence is a woman aged 18 to 35 in good health. This chain uses TRBV10-3 with TRBJ2-7, with D unresolved. The sample comprised blood. CDR3 residues: CAISESMGRPGSYEQYF. In DNA form, the CDR3 reads TGTGCCATCAGTGAGTCAATGGGCAGGCCGGGCTCCTACGAGCAGTACTTC.